Below are 21 T cell receptor beta chains sequenced from a single sample in a study of spatial heterogeneity in lung cancer. As to time point: sample taken at primary tumor resection. TCRdb re-analysed the 5' RACE reads in MiXCR, keeping a single row per CDR3 protein. The table has around 63,000 distinct CDR3 sequences, under 7.5% seen once. Material: PBMCs, obtained at surgery. All receptors derive from a female donor with early-stage non-small cell lung cancer.

This clonotype was detected ten times or more. This chain links TRBV20-1 with TRBJ2-1; TRBD2 aligns across 13 bases. Germline V CDR1 and CDR2: DFQATT, SNEGSKA (reference sequence). The CDR3 runs 15 residues. V lost 8 bases, J lost 7 bases, and 11 bases stayed unmatched. CDR3 sequence reads: CSFRLAGGGRNEQFF. The CDR3 nucleotides are TGCAGTTTTAGACTAGCGGGGGGTGGCCGGAATGAGCAGTTCTTC.

This clonotype occurred many times. The gene calls are TRBV19 and TRBJ1-5, with D unresolved. CDR3 length: 15 amino acids. Germline values: CDR1 LNHDA, CDR2 SQIVND (reference sequence). V was shortened by 3 bases and J by 5 bases, with 14 bases between the two germline ends. The CDR3 sequence is CASSILGQRDQPQHF. In nucleotides, the CDR3 is TGTGCCAGTAGTATCTTGGGTCAGCGCGATCAGCCCCAGCATTTT.

This clonotype was seen a handful of times. The V gene is TRBV20-1, the J gene TRBJ2-7; 9 positions match TRBD1. The CDR3 length is 13 residues. The germline CDR1 and CDR2 sequences are DFQATT and SNEGSKA (reference sequence). J lost 5 bases, V lost 6 bases, and 8 bases had no gene match. In DNA, the CDR3 is TGCAGTGCCGTACAGGGGGCGTACGACGAGCAGTACTTC. It specifies CSAVQGAYDEQYF.

This clonotype is medium-sized (0.01 to 0.1%) by share. This rearrangement joins TRBV27 to TRBJ2-7; a weak D match, TRBD1 (6 bases). V gave up 8 bases and J gave up 3 bases, with 14 bases separating them. The CDR3 sequence is 13 residues long. Per germline, CDR1 MNHEY and CDR2 SMNVEV (reference sequence). The CDR3: CASAEQGSYEQYV. CDR3 bases: TGTGCCAGCGCCGAGCAGGGGAGCTACGAGCAGTACGTC.

The sample holds many counts of this clonotype. V and J are TRBV10-3 and TRBJ1-2; D is ambiguous. The V end lost 2 bases, the J end lost 3 bases, and 16 bases lay between the germline ends. CDR3 length: 16 residues. Looked up from germline, CDR1 is ENHRY and CDR2 is SYGVKD. The CDR3 protein is CAISERGQTPYYGYTF. As DNA, the CDR3 is TGTGCCATCAGTGAGCGCGGGCAGACACCTTACTATGGCTACACCTTC.

This clonotype was picked up many times. The chain carries TRBV7-2 and TRBJ1-3; D remains ambiguous. The CDR3 has 15 residues. Germline V gene lookup returns CDR1 SGHTA and CDR2 FQGNSA. The germline V and J ends were trimmed by 5 bases and 0 bases, with 11 bases remaining between them. CDR3 sequence (DNA): TGTGCCAGCAGCCGCGGGTCCTCCTCTGGAAACACCATATATTTT. It codes for CASSRGSSSGNTIYF.

This chain links TRBV7-3 with TRBJ2-2, with 7 bases matching TRBD2. The CDR3 is 14 amino acids. V trimming: 2 bases; J trimming: 6 bases; junction bases outside the gene matches: 3. Germline CDR1 and CDR2: SGHTA and FQGTGA. The CDR3 here is CASSLGAGPGELFF. The CDR3 DNA reads as TGTGCCAGCAGCTTAGGAGCGGGACCCGGGGAGCTGTTTTTT. Together with reference TRBV7-3 and TRBJ2-2, the CDR3 gives the full variable domain: GAGVSQTPSNKVTEKGKYVELRCDPISGHTALYWYRQSLGQGPEFLIYFQGTGAADDSGLPNDRFFAVRPEGSVSTLKIQRTERGDSAVYLCASSLGAGPGELFFGEGSRLTVL.

Ten or more counts support this clonotype. The chain employs TRBV25-1 and TRBJ1-1; no clear D gene. Germline values: CDR1 MGHDK, CDR2 SYGVNS. The CDR3 sequence is 12 residues long. With 6 bases removed from V and 5 bases from J, the gap between germline ends came to 10 bases. The CDR3 bases are TGTGCCAGCAGCCTCAGAGAGACTGAAGCTTTCTTT. This gives the protein CASSLRETEAFF.

This clonotype appeared many times. The J gene is TRBJ1-3, the V gene TRBV6-5; D is uncertain. V was cut by 7 bases and J by 2 bases, with 15 bases left in between. Germline values: CDR1 MNHEY, CDR2 SVGAGI. The CDR3 is 15 residues long. The CDR3 is CASILSGAPGNTIYF. DNA of the CDR3: TGTGCCAGCATTCTCTCGGGAGCTCCTGGAAACACCATATATTTT.

This clonotype has at least ten counts. The V call is TRBV2, the J call TRBJ2-2, with 7 bases lining up with TRBD1. J was trimmed by 5 bases and V by 4 bases; bases with no gene match: 7. The CDR3 has 15 amino acids. Per the germline V gene, CDR1 is SNHLY and CDR2 is FYNNEI. The CDR3 region has the DNA TGTGCCAGCAGTGTCCGGGGCAGGGGGACCGGGGAGCTGTTTTTT. Translating it yields CASSVRGRGTGELFF.

This clonotype has a count of ten or more. The CDR3 region has the DNA TGTGCCAGCAGTCGACCGGAGGGGGCTGAAGCTTTCTTT. Its translation is CASSRPEGAEAFF. This rearrangement joins TRBV2 to TRBJ1-1; D perhaps matches TRBD1 (6 bases). Germline V gene lookup returns CDR1 SNHLY and CDR2 FYNNEI. CDR3 length: 13 amino acids. V was trimmed by 5 bases and J by 6 bases, leaving 13 bases between them.

This clonotype was seen only a few times. J is TRBJ1-3 and V is TRBV27, with D unclear. V gave up 6 bases and J gave up 0 bases, with 12 bases separating them. This CDR3 has 15 amino acids. The germline CDR1 and CDR2 sequences are MNHEY and SMNVEV (reference sequence). The CDR3 loop reads CASRKTGISGNTIYF. The CDR3 nucleotides are TGTGCCAGCAGGAAGACGGGGATCTCTGGAAACACCATATATTTT.

This clonotype was seen repeatedly, ten times or more. The chain combines TRBV28 with TRBJ2-7; D is perhaps TRBD1 or TRBD2 (5 bases each). Trimming removed 11 bases at V and 3 bases at J, with 20 bases between. CDR3 length equals 14 residues. Germline CDR1 MDHEN, CDR2 SYDVKM. The CDR3 protein is CAVTGDLKVYEQYF. CDR3 coding DNA: TGTGCCGTTACCGGGGACCTTAAGGTCTACGAGCAGTACTTC.

This clonotype was counted between two and nine times. This chain connects TRBV10-3 to TRBJ1-6; D gene uncertain. The V gene's germline CDR1 is ENHRY and CDR2 SYGVKD. Trimming pared 0 bases from V and 5 bases from J, leaving 5 bases between. CDR3 length equals 14 residues. The CDR3 loop is CAISESADNSPLHF. CDR3 bases: TGTGCCATCAGTGAGTCGGCAGATAATTCACCCCTCCACTTT.

A word on this clonotype: This may be a read error: a much more frequent sequence differs by one nucleotide. This chain joins TRBV2 and TRBJ1-1; possibly TRBD1 for D (6 bases). The CDR3 runs to 14 residues. Germline CDR1 reads SNHLY; CDR2 reads FYNNEI. V was pared by 11 bases and J by 0 bases, with 16 bases between. In DNA form, the CDR3 reads TGTGCCGGACTCAGGGGCCCGATGAACACTGAAGCTTTCTTT. It codes for CAGLRGPMNTEAFF. Drawing the rest from reference TRBV2 and TRBJ1-1, the complete variable domain is EPEVTQTPSHQVTQMGQEVILRCVPISNHLYFYWYRQILGQKVEFLVSFYNNEISEKSEIFDDQFSVERPDGSNFTLKIRSTKLEDSAMYFCAGLRGPMNTEAFFGQGTRLTVV.

This clonotype has a count of ten or more. V is TRBV11-2 and J is TRBJ2-4, with D unresolved. V gave up 4 bases and J gave up 0 bases, with 7 bases separating them. The germline CDR1 and CDR2 sequences are SGHAT and FQNNGV. This CDR3 region has 14 residues. CDR3 nucleotide sequence: TGTGCCAGCAGCTCCCCCTTAGCCAAAAACATTCAGTACTTC. Translated: CASSSPLAKNIQYF. Full variable domain (missing parts from reference TRBV11-2 and TRBJ2-4): EAGVAQSPRYKIIEKRQSVAFWCNPISGHATLYWYQQILGQGPKLLIQFQNNGVVDDSQLPKDRFSAERLKGVDSTLKIQPAKLEDSAVYLCASSSPLAKNIQYFGAGTRLSVL.

This clonotype came up many times. The chain joins TRBV12-3 or TRBV12-4 to TRBJ1-5; D is possibly TRBD1 (6 bases). Trimming shortened V by 3 bases and J by 4 bases, and 10 bases separated the two germline ends. The length of the CDR3 is 14 residues. CDR3 region: CASSFTGRNQPQHF. The CDR3 DNA reads as TGTGCCAGCAGTTTCACAGGGCGGAATCAGCCCCAGCATTTT.

This clonotype was recorded many times. The rearrangement uses TRBV12-3 or TRBV12-4 and TRBJ2-5; TRBD1 aligns across 10 bases. Unmatched junction bases numbered 4, after V lost 8 bases and J lost 1 base. The CDR3 sequence is 14 residues long. This chain's CDR3 is CASLRTGGQETQYF. The CDR3 DNA reads TGTGCCAGCCTCCGGACAGGGGGCCAAGAGACCCAGTACTTC.

This clonotype came up a few times. The chain uses TRBV6-1 and TRBJ2-4; TRBD2 aligns across 9 bases. Germline V gene lookup returns CDR1 MNHNS and CDR2 SASEGT. Germline trimming cut 0 bases from V and 5 bases from J; bases unmatched to any gene: 8. The CDR3 covers 17 residues. The DNA of the CDR3 is TGTGCCAGCAGTGAAGCGCTTCCCGGCGGGAGGGAAAACATTCAGTACTTC. It codes for CASSEALPGGRENIQYF.

This clonotype occurred many times. This sequence joins TRBV10-3 and TRBJ2-2, with D possibly matching TRBD1 (5 bases). From germline, CDR1 is ENHRY and CDR2 SYGVKD. The CDR3 totals 13 residues. V lost 6 bases to trimming and J lost 8 bases, with 13 bases between them. The CDR3 DNA reads as TGTGCCATCAGGGGCAGGGTAACAGGGGAGCTGTTTTTT. Translating gives CAIRGRVTGELFF.

Many counts were recorded for this clonotype. This chain uses TRBV2 with TRBJ1-5; maybe TRBD1 (6 bases). With 6 bases removed from V and 4 bases from J, the gap between germline ends came to 16 bases. CDR3 size: 15 residues. Germline V CDR1 and CDR2: SNHLY, FYNNEI. CDR3 sequence reads: CASRATEGGNQPQHF. CDR3 sequence (DNA): TGTGCCAGCAGAGCCACAGAAGGGGGAAATCAGCCCCAGCATTTT.